A single TCR beta chain is shown here with its context. CDR1 LGHNA and CDR2 YSLEER come from the germline V gene. The CDR3 runs 16 residues. V was shortened by 1 base and J by 4 bases, with 17 bases between the two germline ends. The record originates from a study of blood T cell repertoires in COVID-19. The overall study: COVID-19 samples from acute and convalescent phases originated in the United States, Italy and Spain. Sources were T cells, B-cell-depleted T cells, or PBMCs; the material itself was cDNA or gDNA.

In the original workflow: Estimation of nucleated cell counts was performed using reference gene primer amplification. Using immunoSEQ multiplex PCR, the repertoire was profiled, and TCRdb retains in-frame clones only, with some absent. For V, J and clone size, that table is used; D and trimming come from the DNA. Among fewer than 90,000 clones, around 96% were seen once, and the ten largest hold less than 5%. The TCR originated in a human donor with active COVID-19. The donor label of this sample is uncertain. The gene calls are TRBV4-3 and TRBJ2-7; a possible D gene is TRBD2 (5 bases). The sample comprised peripheral blood. The CDR3 loop reads CASSQVWSSSIYEQYF. The CDR3 bases are TGCGCCAGCAGCCAAGTTTGGTCTAGCAGCATATACGAGCAGTACTTC.